These 24 T cell receptor beta chains were all obtained from the same sample, sequenced in a study of T cell responses to AZD1222 COVID-19 vaccine. The protocol was immunoSEQ multiplex PCR, while the TCRdb copy is restricted to in-frame clones and leaves out a portion. Of some 190,000 clones listed, approximately 90% are singletons. Specimen: peripheral blood, collected 28 days after the second AZD1222 dose. Receptor source: an adult who received the AZD1222 COVID-19 vaccine.

V and J are TRBV7-8 and TRBJ1-1, with D perhaps matching TRBD1 (6 bases). This CDR3 is built from 13 residues. V was cut by 5 bases and J by 9 bases, with 16 bases left in between. Germline assignment: CDR1 SGHVS and CDR2 FQNEAQ. The CDR3 DNA is TGTGCCAGCAGCCTGAGAGGCGGGACACAAGCTTTCTTT. Its protein is CASSLRGGTQAFF.

This chain joins TRBV3-1 (or the pseudogene TRBV3-2) and TRBJ1-1; D call uncertain. The germline V gene has CDR1 LGHDT and CDR2 YNNKEL (reference sequence). The V end was cut by 1 base, the J end by 5 bases, with 11 bases between. The CDR3 loop spans 14 amino acids. CDR3 in amino acids: CASSQVFGATEAFF. The CDR3 coding sequence is TGTGCCAGCAGCCAAGTATTTGGCGCGACTGAAGCTTTCTTT.

V gene TRBV6-5 combines with J gene TRBJ2-5, with a tentative D call TRBD2 (6 bases). Deletions cut 4 bases from V and 1 base from J, with 13 bases between. Germline V CDR1 and CDR2: MNHEY, SVGAGI. This CDR3 is 15 amino acids long. This CDR3 reads CASSSPGSSQETQYF. As DNA, the CDR3 is TGTGCCAGCAGTTCGCCCGGGAGTAGCCAAGAGACCCAGTACTTC.

The chain joins TRBV6-5 to TRBJ2-7; perhaps D is TRBD1 or TRBD2 (5 bases each). Between the trimmed V and J ends, which lost 7 bases and 5 bases, there was a span of 21 bases. In germline, CDR1 is MNHEY, CDR2 SVGAGI. The CDR3 covers 15 residues. The CDR3 here is CASKKEGRVRDEQYF. The CDR3 bases are TGTGCCAGCAAAAAAGAGGGGCGGGTAAGGGACGAGCAGTACTTC.

This clone has just one count. The chain carries TRBV4-2 and TRBJ2-1; 10 bases are a match to TRBD1. V was pared by 3 bases and J by 3 bases, with 5 bases of the junction left unmatched. The CDR3 sequence is 16 residues long. The germline V gene has CDR1 LGHNA and CDR2 YNFKEQ. CDR3 in DNA: TGTGCCAGCAGCCAGCCCGGGACAGGGGACTACAATGAGCAGTTCTTC. This sequence encodes CASSQPGTGDYNEQFF.

The chain is built from TRBV6-4 and TRBJ1-2; no firm D call. CDR1 and CDR2 from the germline V gene are MRHNA and SNTAGT. V lost 3 bases to trimming and J lost 6 bases, with 17 bases between them. The CDR3 has 15 residues. CDR3 coding DNA: TGTGCCAGCAGTGATTCTACCACTGGGAAGGATGGCTACACCTTC. Translation gives CASSDSTTGKDGYTF.

The CDR3 sequence is CASSETPGTTYNEQFF. Here the CDR3 DNA reads TGTGCCAGCAGTGAAACCCCCGGGACTACCTACAATGAGCAGTTCTTC. The chain joins TRBV6-1 to TRBJ2-1; 7 positions agree with TRBD2. CDR3 length: 16 amino acids. Germline lookup yields CDR1 MNHNS and CDR2 SASEGT. Unmatched junction bases numbered 6, after V lost 2 bases and J lost 2 bases.

The chain employs TRBV7-9 and TRBJ1-3; D remains ambiguous. Per germline, CDR1 SEHNR and CDR2 FQNEAQ (reference sequence). The CDR3 sequence is 13 residues long. The ends were cut back, 5 bases at V and 4 bases at J, with 9 bases in the middle. CDR3 DNA: TGTGCCAGCAGCCTGACCGTGGGAAACACCATATATTTT. It encodes CASSLTVGNTIYF.

The chain links TRBV6-5 to TRBJ1-2; D not certain. The CDR3 runs to 13 residues. The germline CDR1 and CDR2 sequences are MNHEY and SVGAGI. V lost 6 bases and J lost 0, with 8 bases in between. CDR3 sequence reads: CASSDLANYGYTF. The DNA for the CDR3 is TGTGCCAGCAGCGACCTTGCTAACTATGGCTACACCTTC.

J is TRBJ1-5 and V is TRBV19, with 7 bases matching TRBD1. The junction had 9 bases not matched to a gene; V was cut back by 6 bases and J by 1 base. The CDR3 is 16 residues long. CDR1 is LNHDA and CDR2 is SQIVND in the germline V gene (reference sequence). The CDR3, as DNA: TGTGCCAGTAGCTCTCGACAGGGATCCAGCAATCAGCCCCAGCATTTT. This encodes CASSSRQGSSNQPQHF.

The rearrangement joins TRBV29-1 to TRBJ2-7; tentatively, D is TRBD1 (6 bases). Looked up from germline, CDR1 is SQVTM and CDR2 is ANQGSEA. This CDR3 contains 13 residues. V lost 6 bases and J lost 3, with 15 bases in between. In nucleotides, the CDR3 is TGCAGCGTCTCACAGGGCCCTCGCTACGAGCAGTACTTC. Translating it yields CSVSQGPRYEQYF.

The DNA for the CDR3 is TGTGCCAGTAGTAGCAGCGGGGGGGCCTACGAGCAGTACTTC. It translates to CASSSSGGAYEQYF. The chain uses TRBV19 and TRBJ2-7; 10 bases are shared with TRBD2. V trimming: 4 bases; J trimming: 2 bases; junction bases outside the gene matches: 2. The CDR3 contains 14 residues. Germline CDR1 is LNHDA and CDR2 is SQIVND (reference sequence).

This rearrangement joins TRBV6-5 to TRBJ2-1, with D unresolved. The V end was cut by 8 bases, the J end by 1 base, with 9 bases between. Per the germline V gene, CDR1 is MNHEY and CDR2 is SVGAGI. The CDR3 is 13 residues long. CDR3 coding DNA: TGTGCCAGCGTAGACCATTCCTACAATGAGCAGTTCTTC. Its protein product is CASVDHSYNEQFF.

The V gene is TRBV6-5, the J gene TRBJ1-2; the match to TRBD1 covers 8 bases. V shed 2 bases and J 8 bases; nucleotides not matched to a gene: 7. CDR1 MNHEY and CDR2 SVGAGI come from the germline V gene. The CDR3 contains 14 residues. The CDR3 region has the DNA TGTGCCAGCAGTTACGGACAGGGTAAATACGGCTACACCTTC. Protein: CASSYGQGKYGYTF.

The chain employs TRBV29-1 and TRBJ2-5; 7 bases fit TRBD1. Germline lookup yields CDR1 SQVTM and CDR2 ANQGSEA. This CDR3 has 13 amino acids. The CDR3 region is CSGKQGSLETQYF. CDR3 in DNA: TGCAGTGGAAAACAGGGGTCGTTGGAGACCCAGTACTTC. Variable domain in full (rest from reference TRBV29-1 and TRBJ2-5): SAVISQKPSRDICQRGTSLTIQCQVDSQVTMMFWYRQQPGQSLTLIATANQGSEATYESGFVIDKFPISRPNLTFSTLTVSNMSPEDSSIYLCSGKQGSLETQYFGPGTRLLVL.

This clone is a singleton in its sample. V is TRBV30 and J is TRBJ2-1; TRBD1 aligns across 7 bases. The V gene's germline CDR1 is GTSNPN and CDR2 SVGIG (reference sequence). This CDR3 has 17 amino acids. Unmatched junction bases numbered 17, after V lost 1 base and J lost 8 bases. The CDR3 loop reads CAWSAGLGQIFTYEQFF. CDR3 in DNA: TGTGCCTGGAGTGCCGGTTTGGGACAGATCTTTACCTATGAGCAGTTCTTC.

V is TRBV7-4 and J is TRBJ2-7; D perhaps matches TRBD1 (6 bases). Per germline, CDR1 SGHVT and CDR2 SQSDAQ. Trimming removed 7 bases at V and 0 bases at J, with 16 bases between. The CDR3 runs to 15 residues. The CDR3 DNA reads as TGTGCCAGCACCCTCCCAGGGGCCCACTCCTACGAGCAGTACTTC. This gives the protein CASTLPGAHSYEQYF.

The chain recombines TRBV5-4 with TRBJ2-3; TRBD2 matches at 9 bases. CDR3 length equals 15 residues. CDR1 and CDR2 from the germline V gene are SGHNT and YYREEE (reference sequence). The V gene end was trimmed by 2 bases and the J gene end by 1 base; junction bases not matched to a gene: 2. DNA for the CDR3: TGTGCCAGCAGCTTTTTAGCGGGGGGCACAGATACGCAGTATTTT. It specifies CASSFLAGGTDTQYF.

The chain couples TRBV7-6 to TRBJ1-1; D perhaps matches TRBD1 (6 bases). Trimming removed 5 bases from V and 6 bases from J, with 13 bases in between. CDR1 is SGHVS, CDR2 FNYEAQ, per germline. CDR3 length: 13 amino acids. DNA for the CDR3: TGTGCCAGCAGCCCGACAGGTCGCTCTGAAGCTTTCTTT. It codes for CASSPTGRSEAFF. Supplemented by reference TRBV7-6 and TRBJ1-1, the full variable domain reads GAGVSQSPRYKVTKRGQDVALRCDPISGHVSLYWYRQALGQGPEFLTYFNYEAQQDKSGLPNDRFSAERPEGSISTLTIQRTEQRDSAMYRCASSPTGRSEAFFGQGTRLTVV.

DNA for the CDR3: TGTGCCAGCAGTTTGCCGGGACAGCAGTACGAGCAGTACTTC. It yields the protein CASSLPGQQYEQYF. The chain couples TRBV6-2 or TRBV6-3 to TRBJ2-7, with TRBD1 identical over 7 bases. This CDR3 has 14 amino acids. V shed 4 bases, J shed 4 bases, and the junction held 7 bases outside the gene matches. Looked up from germline, CDR1 is MNHEY and CDR2 is SVGEGT.

This clone was detected once. The chain joins TRBV3-1 (or the pseudogene TRBV3-2) to TRBJ1-2, with 9 bases that match TRBD1. This CDR3 spans 15 amino acids. The germline V gene encodes CDR1 LGHDT and CDR2 YNNKEL (reference sequence). The J segment lost 1 base and the V segment lost 4 bases, leaving 4 bases of the junction unmatched. The CDR3 here is CASSPRDRVNYGYTF. CDR3 in DNA: TGTGCCAGCAGCCCCCGGGACAGGGTTAACTATGGCTACACCTTC.

Written as DNA, the CDR3 is TGTGCCAGCAGCGCCTCTCCGGGAGTAAACTATGGCTACACCTTC. Protein product: CASSASPGVNYGYTF. The chain joins TRBV9 to TRBJ1-2; D not certain. The CDR3 covers 15 residues. Germline assignment: CDR1 SGDLS and CDR2 YYNGEE. Trimming took off 3 bases at V and 2 bases at J, with 14 bases between the two ends.

The V call is TRBV5-1, the J call TRBJ2-1; weak D call: TRBD2 (6 bases). V was clipped by 3 bases and J by 1 base, with 14 bases between them. Germline CDR1 SGHRS, CDR2 YFSETQ. CDR3 length equals 16 residues. The CDR3 spells CASSSLTGVSYNEQFF. CDR3 bases: TGCGCCAGCAGCTCCCTGACGGGAGTATCCTACAATGAGCAGTTCTTC.

The V call is TRBV7-3, the J call TRBJ2-1; maybe TRBD1 (6 bases). CDR3 length equals 14 residues. V was cut by 2 bases and J by 6 bases, with 11 bases left in between. Germline CDR1 and CDR2: SGHTA and FQGTGA. This CDR3 reads CASSLSQGLNEQFF. The CDR3 nucleotides read TGTGCCAGCAGCTTATCGCAGGGGCTCAATGAGCAGTTCTTC.